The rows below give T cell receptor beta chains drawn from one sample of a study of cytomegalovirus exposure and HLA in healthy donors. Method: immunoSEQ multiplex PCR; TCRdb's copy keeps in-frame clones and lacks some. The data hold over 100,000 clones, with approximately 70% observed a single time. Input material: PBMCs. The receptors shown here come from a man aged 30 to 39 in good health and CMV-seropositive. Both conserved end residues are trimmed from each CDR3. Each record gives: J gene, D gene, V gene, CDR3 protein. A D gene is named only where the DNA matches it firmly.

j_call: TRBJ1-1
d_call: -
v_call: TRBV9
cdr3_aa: ASSGNRSGTEAF

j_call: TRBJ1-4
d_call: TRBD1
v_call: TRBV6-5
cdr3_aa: ASSPDRDGEKLF

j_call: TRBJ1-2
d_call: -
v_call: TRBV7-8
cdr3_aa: ASSPDRNYGYT

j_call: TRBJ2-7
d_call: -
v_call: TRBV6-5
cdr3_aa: ASSSLDGRDEQY

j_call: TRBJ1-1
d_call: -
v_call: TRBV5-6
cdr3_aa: ASSRRRVETEAF

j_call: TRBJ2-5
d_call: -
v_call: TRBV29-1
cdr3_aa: SVSGHETQY

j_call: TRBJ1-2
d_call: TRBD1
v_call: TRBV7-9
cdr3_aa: ASSPRTGGRRYGYT

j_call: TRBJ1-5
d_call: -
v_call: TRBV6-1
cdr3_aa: ASRSGGNQPQH

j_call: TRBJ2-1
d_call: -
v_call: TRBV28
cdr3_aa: ASSFPYNEQF

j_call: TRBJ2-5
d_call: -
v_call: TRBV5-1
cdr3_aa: ASSFFQETQY

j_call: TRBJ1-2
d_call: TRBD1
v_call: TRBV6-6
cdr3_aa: ASSVQGDYGYT

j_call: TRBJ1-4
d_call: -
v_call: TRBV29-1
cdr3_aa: SALGLATNEKLF

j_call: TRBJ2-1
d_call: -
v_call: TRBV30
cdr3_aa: AWSVWLAIGNEQF

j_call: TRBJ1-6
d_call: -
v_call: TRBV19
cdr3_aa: ASSIGGNSPLH

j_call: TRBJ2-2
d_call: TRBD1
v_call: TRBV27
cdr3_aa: ASATGDTGELF

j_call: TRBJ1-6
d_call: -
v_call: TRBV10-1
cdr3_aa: ASSESPGTGVNSPLH

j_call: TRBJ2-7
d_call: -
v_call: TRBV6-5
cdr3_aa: ASSYSDGVEQY

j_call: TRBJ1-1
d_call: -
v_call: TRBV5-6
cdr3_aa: ASSLTIWDNEAF

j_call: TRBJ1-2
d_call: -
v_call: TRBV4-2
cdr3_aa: ASSQDRGDGYT

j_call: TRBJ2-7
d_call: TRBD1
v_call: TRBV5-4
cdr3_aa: ASSLATGGEQY

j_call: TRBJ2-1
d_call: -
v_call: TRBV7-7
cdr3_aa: ASSLDAGSGEQF

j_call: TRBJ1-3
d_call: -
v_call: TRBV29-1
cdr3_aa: SVKLPGGWGNTIY